The clone carrying this T cell receptor (beta chain) was seen a few times. Each CDR3 protein gets one entry after TCRdb re-called the RT-PCR reads with MiXCR. Of 200,000 to 250,000 distinct CDR3 sequences in the sample, less than 15% were seen once. The CDR3 extends over 14 amino acids. Trimming pared 1 base from V and 4 bases from J, leaving 10 bases between. CDR1 and CDR2 from the germline V gene are SGHTA and FQGNSA. The entry originates in a study of patients and donors after allogeneic stem cell transplantation. The V and J genes are TRBV7-2 and TRBJ1-1; D gene unclear. This receptor was obtained from a human donor who was either an allogeneic HSCT recipient or a stem cell or donor lymphocyte infusion donor (not recorded which). It is not recorded whose cells these are; they may come from a transplant donor. Sequencing was done on a sample of blood, either unsorted or a sorted T cell fraction (not recorded which). The DNA for the CDR3 is TGTGCCAGCAGCTTAGTCGGGCGGGGCACTGAAGCTTTCTTT. Translated: CASSLVGRGTEAFF.